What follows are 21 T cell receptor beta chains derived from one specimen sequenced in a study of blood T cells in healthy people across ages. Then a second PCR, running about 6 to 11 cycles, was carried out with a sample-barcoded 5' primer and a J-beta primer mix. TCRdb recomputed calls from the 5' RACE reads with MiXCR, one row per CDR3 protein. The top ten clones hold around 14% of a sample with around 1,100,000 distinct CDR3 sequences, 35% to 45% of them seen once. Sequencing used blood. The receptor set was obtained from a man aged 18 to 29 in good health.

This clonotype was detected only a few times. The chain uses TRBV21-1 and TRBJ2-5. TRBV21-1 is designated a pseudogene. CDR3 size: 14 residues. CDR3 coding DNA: TGTGCCAGCAGCAAGAAGGCAGAACAAGAGACCCAGTACTTC. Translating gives CASSKKAEQETQYF.

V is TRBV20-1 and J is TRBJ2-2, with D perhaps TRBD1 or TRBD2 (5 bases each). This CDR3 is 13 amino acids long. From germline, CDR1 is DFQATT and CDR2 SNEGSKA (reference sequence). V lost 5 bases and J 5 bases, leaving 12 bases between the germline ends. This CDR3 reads CSAPGPSTGELFF. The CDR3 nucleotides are TGCAGTGCTCCGGGACCTTCAACCGGGGAGCTGTTTTTT.

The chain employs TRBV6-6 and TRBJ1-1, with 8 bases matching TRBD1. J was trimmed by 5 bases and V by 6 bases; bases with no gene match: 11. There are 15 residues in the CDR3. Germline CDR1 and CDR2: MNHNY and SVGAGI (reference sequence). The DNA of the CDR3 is TGTGCCAGCAGCCCGACGGACAGGGAAGGGACTGAAGCTTTCTTT. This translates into CASSPTDREGTEAFF.

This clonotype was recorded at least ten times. The CDR3 bases are TGTGCCAGCAGTAGAGAGGGCCGAGGGAACACTGAAGCTTTCTTT. Protein sequence: CASSREGRGNTEAFF. The chain recombines TRBV2 with TRBJ1-1; D gene unclear. The CDR3 totals 15 residues. Trimming stripped 5 bases from V and 1 base from J, with 14 bases between. Per the germline V gene, CDR1 is SNHLY and CDR2 is FYNNEI.

CDR3 residues: CASSSNRELANEKLFF. The CDR3 DNA sequence: TGTGCCAGCAGCTCCAACCGGGAGCTTGCTAATGAAAAACTGTTTTTT. The chain is built from TRBV6-6 and TRBJ1-4, with no clear D. The V gene's germline CDR1 is MNHNY and CDR2 SVGAGI (reference sequence). CDR3 length: 16 residues. Deletions cut 6 bases from V and 3 bases from J, with 17 bases between.

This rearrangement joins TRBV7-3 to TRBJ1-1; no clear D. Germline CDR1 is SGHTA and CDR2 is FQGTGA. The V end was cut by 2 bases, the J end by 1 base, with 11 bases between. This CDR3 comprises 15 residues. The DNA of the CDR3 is TGTGCCAGCAGCTTAGCAAAAACCGCGAACACTGAAGCTTTCTTT. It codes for CASSLAKTANTEAFF.

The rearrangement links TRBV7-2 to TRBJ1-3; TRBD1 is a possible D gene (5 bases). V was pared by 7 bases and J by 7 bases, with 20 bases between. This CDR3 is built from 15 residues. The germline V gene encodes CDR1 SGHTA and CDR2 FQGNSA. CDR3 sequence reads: CASILDSQKDNTIYF. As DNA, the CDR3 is TGTGCCAGCATCCTCGACAGCCAAAAGGATAACACCATATATTTT.

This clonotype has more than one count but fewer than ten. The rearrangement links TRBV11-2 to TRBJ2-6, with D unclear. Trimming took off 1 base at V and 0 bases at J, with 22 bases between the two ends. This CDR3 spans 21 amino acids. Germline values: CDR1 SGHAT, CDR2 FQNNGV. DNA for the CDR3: TGTGCCAGCAGCTTAGGTCCTTTTGCCACAAAAAGGAGCTCTGGGGCCAACGTCCTGACTTTC. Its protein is CASSLGPFATKRSSGANVLTF.

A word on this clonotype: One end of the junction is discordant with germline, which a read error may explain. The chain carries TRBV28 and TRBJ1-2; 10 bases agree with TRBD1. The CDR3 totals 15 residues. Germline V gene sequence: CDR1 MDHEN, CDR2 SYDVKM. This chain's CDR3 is CASSLGTGAGYGCTF. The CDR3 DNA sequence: TGTGCCAGCAGTTTAGGGACAGGGGCTGGCTATGGCTGCACCTTC.

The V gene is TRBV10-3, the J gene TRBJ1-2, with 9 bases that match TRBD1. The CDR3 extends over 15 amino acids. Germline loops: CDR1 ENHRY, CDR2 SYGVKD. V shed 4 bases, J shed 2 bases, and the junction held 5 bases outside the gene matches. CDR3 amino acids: CAISAGGQGNYGYTF. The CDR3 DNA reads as TGTGCCATCAGTGCGGGGGGACAGGGAAACTATGGCTACACCTTC.

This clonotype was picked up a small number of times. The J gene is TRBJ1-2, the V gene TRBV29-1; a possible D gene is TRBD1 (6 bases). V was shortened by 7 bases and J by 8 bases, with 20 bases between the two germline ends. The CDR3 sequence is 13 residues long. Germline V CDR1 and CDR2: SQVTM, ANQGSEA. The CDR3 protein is CSAYHPQGGGYTF. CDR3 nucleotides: TGCAGCGCATACCATCCACAGGGAGGGGGCTACACCTTC.

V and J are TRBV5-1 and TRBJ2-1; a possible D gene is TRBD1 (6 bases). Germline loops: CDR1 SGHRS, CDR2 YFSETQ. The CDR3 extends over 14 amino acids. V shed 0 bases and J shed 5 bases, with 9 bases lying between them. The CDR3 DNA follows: TGCGCCAGCAGCTTGGTTGGGACAAACAATGAGCAGTTCTTC. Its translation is CASSLVGTNNEQFF.

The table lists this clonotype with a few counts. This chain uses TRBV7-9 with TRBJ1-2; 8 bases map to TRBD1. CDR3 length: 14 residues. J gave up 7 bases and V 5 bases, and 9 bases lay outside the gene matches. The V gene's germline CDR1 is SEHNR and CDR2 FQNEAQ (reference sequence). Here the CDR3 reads CASSLDRAMGGYTF. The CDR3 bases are TGTGCCAGCAGCCTGGACAGGGCGATGGGTGGCTACACCTTC. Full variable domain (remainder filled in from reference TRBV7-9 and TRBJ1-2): DTGVSQNPRHKITKRGQNVTFRCDPISEHNRLYWYRQTLGQGPEFLTYFQNEAQLEKSRLLSDRFSAERPKGSFSTLEIQRTEQGDSAMYLCASSLDRAMGGYTFGSGTRLTVV.

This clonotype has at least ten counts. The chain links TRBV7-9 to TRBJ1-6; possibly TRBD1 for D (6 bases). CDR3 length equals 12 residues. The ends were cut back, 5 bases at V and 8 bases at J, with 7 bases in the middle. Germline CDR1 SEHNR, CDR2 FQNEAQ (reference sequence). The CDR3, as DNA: TGTGCCAGCAGCCGACAGGATTCACCCCTCCACTTT. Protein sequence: CASSRQDSPLHF. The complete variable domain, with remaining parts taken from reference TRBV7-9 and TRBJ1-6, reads DTGVSQNPRHKITKRGQNVTFRCDPISEHNRLYWYRQTLGQGPEFLTYFQNEAQLEKSRLLSDRFSAERPKGSFSTLEIQRTEQGDSAMYLCASSRQDSPLHFGNGTRLTVT.

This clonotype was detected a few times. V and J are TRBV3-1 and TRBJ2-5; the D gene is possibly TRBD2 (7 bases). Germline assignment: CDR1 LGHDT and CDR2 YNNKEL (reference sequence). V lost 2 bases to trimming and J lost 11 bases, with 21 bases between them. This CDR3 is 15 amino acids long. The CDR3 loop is CASSQRSRGDNEQYF. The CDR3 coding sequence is TGTGCCAGCAGCCAACGTTCTCGGGGGGACAATGAGCAGTACTTC.

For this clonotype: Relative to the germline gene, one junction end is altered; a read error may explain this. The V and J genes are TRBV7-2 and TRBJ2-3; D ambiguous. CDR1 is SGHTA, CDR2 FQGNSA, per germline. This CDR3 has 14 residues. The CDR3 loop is CAGSLTTSTDTQYF. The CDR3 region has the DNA TGTGCCGGCAGCTTAACGACTAGCACAGATACGCAGTATTTT.

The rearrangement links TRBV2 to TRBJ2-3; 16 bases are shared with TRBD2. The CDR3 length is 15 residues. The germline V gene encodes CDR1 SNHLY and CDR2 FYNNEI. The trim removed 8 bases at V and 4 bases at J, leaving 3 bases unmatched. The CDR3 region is CASGTSGGASDTQYF. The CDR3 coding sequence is TGTGCCAGCGGGACTAGCGGGGGGGCATCAGATACGCAGTATTTT.

This CDR3 reads CSAVEPGDGAFF. DNA for the CDR3: TGCAGCGCCGTTGAGCCCGGAGATGGAGCTTTCTTT. The chain couples TRBV29-1 to TRBJ1-1; D ambiguous. The CDR3 extends over 12 amino acids. V was clipped by 7 bases and J by 10 bases, with 19 bases between them. Germline loops: CDR1 SQVTM, CDR2 ANQGSEA.

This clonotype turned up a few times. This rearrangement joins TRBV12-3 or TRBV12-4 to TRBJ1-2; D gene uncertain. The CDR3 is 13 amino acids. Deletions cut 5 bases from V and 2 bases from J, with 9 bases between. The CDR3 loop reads CASSQTPNYGYTF. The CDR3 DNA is TGTGCCAGCAGTCAGACACCGAACTATGGCTACACCTTC.

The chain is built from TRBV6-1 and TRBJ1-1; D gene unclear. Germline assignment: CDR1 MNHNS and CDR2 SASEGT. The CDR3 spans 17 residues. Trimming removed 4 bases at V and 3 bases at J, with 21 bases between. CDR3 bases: TGTGCCAGCAGTGGGCCCGCATTAGACCCCAGCGACACTGAAGCTTTCTTT. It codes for CASSGPALDPSDTEAFF.

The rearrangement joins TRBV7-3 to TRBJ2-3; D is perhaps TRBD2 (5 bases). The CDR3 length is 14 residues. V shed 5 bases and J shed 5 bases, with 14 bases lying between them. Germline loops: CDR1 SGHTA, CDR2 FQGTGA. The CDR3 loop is CASSPTSFGDTQYF. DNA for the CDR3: TGTGCCAGCAGCCCAACTAGTTTTGGAGATACGCAGTATTTT.